Described below is a single TCR delta chain sequence and its context. Its specific antigen is unknown. A far larger clone differs by one base, so this is likely a read error. This record comes from a study of gammadelta T cells in human blood (dated by TCRdb to 2018 to 2020). What the research found in general, with its limitations: According to the study, polyclonal expansion of innate gamma-delta T cells right after birth appeared to be driven by microbial exposure.

The library was prepared using RT-PCR. Sequencing was performed on an Illumina MiSeq. Identical DNA sequences were merged into single rows after TCRdb reprocessed the public reads with CATT. The sample table records 600 or so delta-chain clones; around 40% of these occur just once. The ten most abundant clones make up around a fifth of the sample. From the cysteine up to the phenylalanine, the CDR3 has a length of 17 residues. The entry retains the CDR3 DNA only, 51 bases that are in frame from base 1. The germline V gene gives CDR1 as GEAIGNYY and CDR2 as EKD. The clonotype originates from a newborn. Material: Vgamma9Vdelta2 gamma-delta T cells from cord blood. The chain links TRDV2 with TRDJ3; possibly the D gene is TRDD3, per 6 matching bases. The DNA sequence reads TGTGCCTGTGACTGGGGGGCCTTCTCCCGGGACACCCGACAGATGTTTTTC. It translates to CACDWGAFSRDTRQMFF.